This TCR beta chain was sequenced for a study of blood T cells in healthy people across ages. The second PCR ran roughly 6 to 11 cycles with a sample-barcoded 5' primer and J-beta primers. Template switching added a 12-random-nucleotide identifier to every cDNA molecule. One entry per CDR3 protein results from TCRdb running MiXCR on the 5' RACE reads. This table has 600,000 to 800,000 distinct CDR3 sequences, under 65% appearing once. Overall study findings and caveats: Donors of long life had a larger count of naive CD4+ cells and greater diversity than aged donors.

It was approximately 9 milliliters of peripheral blood that were drawn from each donor. Extractions gave at least 6 micrograms of total RNA per sample. Note on this clonotype: What it recognizes is unknown.

Material for sequencing was blood. This TCR was recovered from a woman of 80 years or more in good health.

CDR3 sequence reads: CASSQPGTVYGYTF. The CDR3 DNA reads TGCGCCAGCAGCCAACCCGGGACAGTCTATGGCTACACCTTC. The chain links TRBV4-3 to TRBJ1-2; TRBD1 matches at 7 bases. In germline, CDR1 is LGHNA, CDR2 YSLEER. The CDR3 spans 14 residues. Unmatched junction bases numbered 4, after V lost 2 bases and J lost 4 bases.